The entry below gives a single T cell receptor (beta chain) sequence along with its context. This sample is part of a study of blood T cell repertoires in COVID-19. Study as a whole: Sites in the United States, Italy and Spain provided acute and convalescent COVID-19 samples. Nucleic acid was either cDNA or gDNA, and it came from T cells, B-cell-depleted T cells, or PBMCs.

TCRdb keeps only in-frame clones here, not all; method: immunoSEQ multiplex PCR. The table has approximately 230,000 clones, 80% to 90% seen once. Germline CDR1 and CDR2: LNHDA and SQIVND (reference sequence). The CDR3 is made up of 14 amino acids. V shed 6 bases and J 10 bases; nucleotides not matched to a gene: 5. The J gene is TRBJ2-4, the V gene TRBV19; 14 bases are a match to TRBD2. The sample comprised peripheral blood. This sequence originates from a man older than 75 with acute or convalescent COVID-19. CDR3 residues: CASRGTSGRLIQYF. In DNA form, the CDR3 reads TGTGCCAGTAGAGGGACTAGCGGGAGACTAATTCAGTACTTC.